This T cell receptor beta chain was recovered during a study of T cells after yellow fever vaccination. The 5'RACE template-switching step produced TCR cDNA and added a universal primer site and UMIs. TCRdb ran MiXCR on the 5' RACE reads and lists one entry per CDR3 protein. Of under 500,000 distinct CDR3 sequences in the sample, roughly a sixth were seen once. As concerns this clonotype: The antigen is unknown.

Findings and limits, study-wide: Though it reached lower strength, the secondary response hit its peak faster, day 5 versus 15. In post-booster samples, most primary-vaccination clones reappeared (96% CD4, about 91% CD8). Some clonotypes, a small share, were shared between CD4 and CD8 compartments.

V lost 4 bases, J lost 2 bases, and 8 bases lay in between. CDR1 is KGHDR and CDR2 is SFDVKD in the germline V gene. The CDR3 spans 14 residues. The sequence was obtained from a man in his late teens or twenties who received the YFV17D yellow fever vaccine. V is TRBV24-1 and J is TRBJ1-5; no firm D call. The input for sequencing was PBMCs, taken before the yellow fever booster vaccination. CDR3 region: CATSDPGGNQPQHF. The CDR3 DNA sequence: TGTGCCACCAGTGACCCCGGGGGCAATCAGCCCCAGCATTTT.